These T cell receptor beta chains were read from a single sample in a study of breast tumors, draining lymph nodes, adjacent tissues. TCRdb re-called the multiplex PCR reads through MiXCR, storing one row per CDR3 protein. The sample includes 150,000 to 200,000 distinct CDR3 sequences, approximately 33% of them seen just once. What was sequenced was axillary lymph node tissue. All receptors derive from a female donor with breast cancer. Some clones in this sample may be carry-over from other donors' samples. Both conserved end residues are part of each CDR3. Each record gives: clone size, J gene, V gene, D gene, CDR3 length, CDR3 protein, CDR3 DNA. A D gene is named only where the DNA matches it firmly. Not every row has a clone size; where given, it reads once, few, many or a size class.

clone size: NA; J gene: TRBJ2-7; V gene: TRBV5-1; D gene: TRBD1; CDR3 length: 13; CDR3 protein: CASSLIVAGGQYF; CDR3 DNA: TGCGCCAGCAGCTTGATAGTGGCAGGGGGCCAGTACTTC
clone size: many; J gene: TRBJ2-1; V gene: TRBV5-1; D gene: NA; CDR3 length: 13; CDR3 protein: CASRPTPYNEQFF; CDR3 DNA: TGCGCCAGCAGACCGACACCTTACAATGAGCAGTTCTTC
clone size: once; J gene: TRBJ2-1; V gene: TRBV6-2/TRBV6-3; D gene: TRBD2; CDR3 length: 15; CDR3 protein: CAGSYHSGGYNEQFF; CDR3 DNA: TGTGCCGGCAGTTACCATAGCGGGGGCTACAATGAGCAGTTCTTC
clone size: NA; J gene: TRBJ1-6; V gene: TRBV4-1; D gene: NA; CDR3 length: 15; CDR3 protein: CASSQEGAGFSPLHF; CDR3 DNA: TGCGCCAGCAGCCAAGAAGGGGCAGGGTTCTCACCCCTCCACTTT
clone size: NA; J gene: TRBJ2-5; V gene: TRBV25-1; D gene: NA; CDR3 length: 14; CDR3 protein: CASSATANQETQYF; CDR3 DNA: TGTGCCAGCAGTGCTACCGCCAACCAAGAGACCCAGTACTTC
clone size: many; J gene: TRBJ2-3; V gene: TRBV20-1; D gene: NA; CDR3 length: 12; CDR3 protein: CITPGSTDTQYF; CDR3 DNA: TGCATTACTCCCGGGAGCACAGATACGCAGTATTTT
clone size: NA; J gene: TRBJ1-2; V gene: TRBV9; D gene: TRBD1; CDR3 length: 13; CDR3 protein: CASGVDRDYGYTF; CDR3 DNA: TGTGCCAGCGGCGTAGACAGGGACTATGGCTACACCTTC
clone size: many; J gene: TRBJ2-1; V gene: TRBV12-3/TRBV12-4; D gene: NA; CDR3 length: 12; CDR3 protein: CASSLRYNEQFF; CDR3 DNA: TGTGCCAGCAGTTTAAGGTACAATGAGCAGTTCTTC
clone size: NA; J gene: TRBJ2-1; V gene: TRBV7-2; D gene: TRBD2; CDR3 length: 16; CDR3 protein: CASSLKSGGAYNEQFF; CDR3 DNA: TGTGCCAGCAGCTTGAAGAGCGGGGGGGCCTACAATGAGCAGTTCTTC
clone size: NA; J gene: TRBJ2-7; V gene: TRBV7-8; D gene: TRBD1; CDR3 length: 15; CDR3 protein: CAISDLGQGVYEQYF; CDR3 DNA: TGTGCCATCAGTGACCTGGGACAGGGGGTCTACGAGCAGTACTTC
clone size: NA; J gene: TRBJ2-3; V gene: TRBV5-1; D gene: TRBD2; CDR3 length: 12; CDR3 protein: CASGGETDTQYF; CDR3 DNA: TGCGCCAGCGGGGGGGAAACAGATACGCAGTATTTT
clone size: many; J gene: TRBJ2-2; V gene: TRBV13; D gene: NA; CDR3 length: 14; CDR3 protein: CASSPGWGTGELFF; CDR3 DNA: TGTGCCAGCAGCCCAGGGTGGGGCACCGGGGAGCTGTTTTTT
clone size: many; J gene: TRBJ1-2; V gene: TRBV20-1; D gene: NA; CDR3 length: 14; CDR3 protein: CSAEGQVRGYGYTF; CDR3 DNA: TGCAGTGCTGAGGGGCAGGTGCGGGGCTATGGCTACACCTTC
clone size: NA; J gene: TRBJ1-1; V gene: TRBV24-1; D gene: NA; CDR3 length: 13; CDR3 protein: CATSQGGRTEAFF; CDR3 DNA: TGTGCCACCAGTCAGGGCGGGAGGACTGAAGCTTTCTTT
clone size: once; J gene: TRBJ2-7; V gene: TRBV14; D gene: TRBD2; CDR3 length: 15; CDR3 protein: CASSQEGGEDYGQYF; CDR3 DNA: TGTGCCAGCAGCCAAGAGGGGGGGGAAGACTACGGGCAGTACTTC
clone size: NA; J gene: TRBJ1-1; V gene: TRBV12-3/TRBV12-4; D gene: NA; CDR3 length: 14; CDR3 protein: CVSRSDRSKLEAFF; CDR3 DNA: TGTGTCAGCAGGAGCGACAGGTCGAAACTAGAAGCTTTCTTT
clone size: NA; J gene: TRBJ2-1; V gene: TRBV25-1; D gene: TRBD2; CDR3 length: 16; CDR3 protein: CASSGRLGLASNEQFF; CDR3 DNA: TGTGCCAGCAGTGGGCGGTTAGGACTAGCTTCGAATGAGCAGTTCTTC
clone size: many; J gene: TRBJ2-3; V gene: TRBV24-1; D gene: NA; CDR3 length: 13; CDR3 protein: CATSDARQDTQYF; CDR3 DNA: TGTGCCACCAGTGATGCCCGACAGGATACGCAGTATTTT
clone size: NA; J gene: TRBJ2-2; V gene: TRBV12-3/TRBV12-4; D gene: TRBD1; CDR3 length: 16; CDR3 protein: CASSPRGQGIAGELFF; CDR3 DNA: TGTGCCAGCAGTCCCCGGGGACAGGGGATAGCCGGGGAGCTGTTTTTT
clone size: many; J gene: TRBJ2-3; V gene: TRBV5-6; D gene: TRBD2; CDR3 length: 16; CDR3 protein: CASSPDGRARADTQYF; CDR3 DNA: TGTGCCAGCAGCCCCGACGGGAGGGCCAGGGCAGATACGCAGTATTTT
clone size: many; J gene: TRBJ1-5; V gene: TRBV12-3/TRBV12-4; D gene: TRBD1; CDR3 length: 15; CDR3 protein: CASSKQGLSNQPQHF; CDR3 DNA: TGTGCCAGCAGTAAACAGGGGTTGAGCAATCAGCCCCAGCATTTT
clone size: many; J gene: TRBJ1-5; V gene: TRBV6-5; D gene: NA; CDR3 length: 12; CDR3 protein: CASSGIGQPQHF; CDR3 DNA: TGTGCCAGCAGCGGGATTGGTCAGCCCCAGCATTTT
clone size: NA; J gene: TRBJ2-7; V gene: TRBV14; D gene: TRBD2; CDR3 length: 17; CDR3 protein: CASSQRVASGSSYEQYF; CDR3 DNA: TGTGCCAGCAGCCAAAGGGTCGCTAGCGGGAGCTCCTACGAGCAGTACTTC
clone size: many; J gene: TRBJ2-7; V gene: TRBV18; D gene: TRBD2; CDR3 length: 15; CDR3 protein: CASSPVGRGSYEQYF; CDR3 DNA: TGTGCCAGCTCACCAGTCGGGAGGGGATCTTACGAGCAGTACTTC
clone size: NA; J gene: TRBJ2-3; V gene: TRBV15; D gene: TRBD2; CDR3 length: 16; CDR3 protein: CISNGSGGRCTDTQYF; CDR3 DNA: TGTATTAGCAACGGGTCCGGCGGGAGGTGCACAGATACGCAGTATTTT
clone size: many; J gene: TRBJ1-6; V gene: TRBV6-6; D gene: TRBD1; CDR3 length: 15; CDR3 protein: CASSDGTAYNSPLHF; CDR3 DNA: TGTGCCAGCAGCGACGGGACAGCTTATAATTCACCCCTCCACTTT
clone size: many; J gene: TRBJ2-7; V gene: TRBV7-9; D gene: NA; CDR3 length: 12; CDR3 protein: CASSPQSYEQYF; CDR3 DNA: TGTGCCAGCAGCCCACAGAGCTACGAGCAGTACTTC
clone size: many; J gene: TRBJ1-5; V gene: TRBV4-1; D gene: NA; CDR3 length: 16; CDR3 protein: CASSPSGGGGSQPQHF; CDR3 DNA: TGCGCCAGCAGCCCCTCGGGGGGCGGGGGTAGTCAGCCCCAGCATTTT
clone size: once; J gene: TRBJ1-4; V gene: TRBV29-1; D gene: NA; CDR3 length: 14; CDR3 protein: CSSEARGGNEKLFF; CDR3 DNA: TGCAGCAGTGAAGCTCGGGGGGGAAATGAAAAACTGTTTTTT
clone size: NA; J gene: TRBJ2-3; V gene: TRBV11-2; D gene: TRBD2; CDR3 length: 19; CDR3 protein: CASSLAGPGTSGVADTQYF; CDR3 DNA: TGTGCCAGCAGCTTAGCGGGCCCCGGGACTAGCGGGGTGGCAGATACGCAGTATTTT
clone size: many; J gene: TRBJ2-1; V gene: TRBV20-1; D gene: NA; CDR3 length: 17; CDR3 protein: CSARDLGRERSYNEQFF; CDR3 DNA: TGCAGTGCTAGAGATCTAGGACGGGAGAGGTCCTACAATGAGCAGTTCTTC
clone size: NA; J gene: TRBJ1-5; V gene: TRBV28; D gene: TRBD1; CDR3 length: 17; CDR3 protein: CASSLFLQDRVDQPQHF; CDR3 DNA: TGTGCCAGCAGTTTATTCCTCCAAGACAGGGTTGATCAGCCCCAGCATTTT
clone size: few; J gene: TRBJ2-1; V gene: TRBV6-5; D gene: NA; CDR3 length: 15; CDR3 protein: CASSRGPGVDNEQFF; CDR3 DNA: TGTGCCAGCAGTAGGGGGCCGGGGGTAGACAATGAGCAGTTCTTC
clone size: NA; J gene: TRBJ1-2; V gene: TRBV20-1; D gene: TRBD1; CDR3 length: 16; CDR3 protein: CSARDRSGQADYGYTF; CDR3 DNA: TGCAGTGCTAGAGATCGGTCCGGACAGGCTGACTATGGCTACACCTTC
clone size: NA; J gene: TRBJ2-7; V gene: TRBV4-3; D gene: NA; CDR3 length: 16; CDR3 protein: CASSPGWPAGSYEQHF; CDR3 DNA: TGCGCCAGCAGCCCCGGGTGGCCAGCGGGCTCCTACGAGCAGCACTTC
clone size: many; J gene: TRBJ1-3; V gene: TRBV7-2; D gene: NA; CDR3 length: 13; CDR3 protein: CASSFGSGNTIYF; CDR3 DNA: TGTGCCAGCAGCTTTGGGTCGGGAAACACCATATATTTT
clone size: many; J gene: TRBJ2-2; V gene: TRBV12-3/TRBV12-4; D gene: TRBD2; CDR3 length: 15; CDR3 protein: CASSIERGGAGELFF; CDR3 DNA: TGTGCCAGCAGTATCGAGCGGGGAGGGGCCGGGGAGCTGTTTTTT
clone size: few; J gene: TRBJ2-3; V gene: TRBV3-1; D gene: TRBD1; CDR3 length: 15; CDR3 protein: CASSPGQGVTDTQYF; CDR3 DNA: TGTGCCAGCAGCCCGGGACAGGGAGTGACAGATACGCAGTATTTT
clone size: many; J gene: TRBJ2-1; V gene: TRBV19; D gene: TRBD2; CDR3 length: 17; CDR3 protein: CASTSRPGLAPYNEQFF; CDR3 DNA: TGTGCCAGTACCTCTCGACCCGGACTAGCCCCCTACAATGAGCAGTTCTTC
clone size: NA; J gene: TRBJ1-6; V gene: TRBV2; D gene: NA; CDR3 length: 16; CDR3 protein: CASSEWDFSYNSPLHF; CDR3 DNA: TGTGCCAGCAGTGAATGGGACTTTTCCTATAATTCACCCCTCCACTTT